Described below is a single T cell receptor (beta chain) sequence and its context. No antigen is known for it. The CDR3 totals 16 residues. V dropped 0 bases and J dropped 5 bases, with 18 bases sitting between them. Germline CDR1 and CDR2: SGHRS and YFSETQ. Each CDR3 protein gets one entry after TCRdb re-called the 5' RACE reads with MiXCR. This table holds approximately 60,000 distinct CDR3 sequences, around 28% found once. Study-wide findings and caveats: Tumor Tregs overlapped most with tumor, then blood, naive CD4+ cells.

The rearrangement links TRBV5-1 to TRBJ2-7, with D maybe TRBD1 (6 bases). The receptor was derived from a female donor with breast cancer. Material: tumor-infiltrating memory CD4+ T cells sorted from the breast tumor. The subset: memory CD4+ T cells, CD4+CD45RO+CD25-. In DNA, the CDR3 is TGCGCCAGCAGCTTGGGACAGGTTGGGTCTACGGACGAGCAGTACTTC. Translating gives CASSLGQVGSTDEQYF. The whole variable domain, remainder taken from reference TRBV5-1 and TRBJ2-7, is KAGVTQTPRYLIKTRGQQVTLSCSPISGHRSVSWYQQTPGQGLQFLFEYFSETQRNKGNFPGRFSGRQFSNSRSEMNVSTLELGDSALYLCASSLGQVGSTDEQYFGPGTRLTVT.